These T cell receptor beta chains were read from a single sample in a study of memory CD4+ T cells and cytomegalovirus serostatus. TCRdb's table, derived via immunoSEQ multiplex PCR, lists solely in-frame clones and lacks some. Among tens of thousands of clones listed, around 80% were seen once. What was sequenced was memory CD4+ T cells from blood. The receptors come from an adult in good health and CMV-seronegative. Both conserved end residues are part of each CDR3. The D gene is left open where the match is weak. Where a row states a size, it is once, few, many or the class of an expanded clone; other rows omit it.

TRBJ2-2 NA NA TRBV7-3 CASSGKVREGQGTGELFF TGTGCCAGCAGCGGAAAGGTACGGGAGGGACAGGGCACCGGGGAGCTGTTTTTT
TRBJ2-2 NA TRBD1 TRBV7-2 CASSSTGADTGELFF TGTGCCAGCAGCAGTACAGGGGCGGACACCGGGGAGCTGTTTTTT
TRBJ2-7 NA NA TRBV29-1 CSVEDAFEQYF TGCAGCGTTGAAGACGCATTTGAGCAGTACTTC
TRBJ1-2 NA NA TRBV5-4 CASSLATGTTGYTF TGTGCCAGCAGCTTGGCGACCGGGACAACTGGCTACACCTTC
TRBJ2-2 NA NA TRBV11-3 CASSFGPTGELFF TGTGCCAGCAGCTTCGGACCAACCGGGGAGCTGTTTTTT
TRBJ2-5 many NA TRBV19 CASCPGGPQETQYF TGTGCCAGTTGTCCCGGGGGGCCCCAAGAGACCCAGTACTTC
TRBJ2-2 NA NA TRBV5-5 CASSLLNTGELFF TGTGCCAGCAGCCTGTTAAACACCGGGGAGCTGTTTTTT
TRBJ1-1 NA TRBD1 TRBV29-1 CSADRGLNTEAFF TGCAGCGCGGACAGGGGACTAAACACTGAAGCTTTCTTT
TRBJ1-2 NA NA TRBV5-1 CASSSGTTLDGYTF TGCGCCAGCAGCTCCGGGACAACCTTGGATGGCTACACCTTC
TRBJ2-1 NA TRBD2 TRBV7-2 CASSPNRLAVYNEQFF TGTGCCAGCAGCCCTAATCGACTAGCAGTCTACAATGAGCAGTTCTTC
TRBJ2-1 NA NA TRBV10-3 CAISESIGTNEQFF TGTGCCATCAGTGAGTCAATAGGAACCAATGAGCAGTTCTTC
TRBJ1-5 NA TRBD1 TRBV7-2 CASSLGTGGGWRQPQHF TGTGCCAGCAGCTTAGGGACAGGGGGCGGATGGCGTCAGCCCCAGCATTTT
TRBJ1-1 few NA TRBV28 CASSLLDGLEAFF TGTGCCAGCAGTTTACTAGACGGCCTTGAAGCTTTCTTT
TRBJ1-2 NA TRBD1 TRBV14 CASIDRAGYTF TGTGCCAGCATCGACAGGGCTGGCTACACCTTC
TRBJ1-1 few NA TRBV19 CASSMGLRTEAFF TGTGCCAGTAGTATGGGATTGAGGACTGAAGCTTTCTTT
TRBJ1-2 NA NA TRBV18 CASSLAGANYGYTF TGTGCCAGCTCACTTGCAGGGGCTAACTATGGCTACACCTTC
TRBJ2-7 NA NA TRBV28 CASSLFSAVGDEQYF TGTGCCAGCAGTTTATTTTCCGCCGTAGGCGACGAGCAGTACTTC
TRBJ2-7 NA NA TRBV14 CASSPRLTYEQYF TGTGCCAGCAGCCCTCGACTGACCTACGAGCAGTACTTC
TRBJ2-3 NA NA TRBV18 CASSPLGGTDTQYF TGTGCCAGCTCACCTCTCGGGGGCACAGATACGCAGTATTTT
TRBJ2-1 NA NA TRBV11-2 CASSVNTGQVGQFF TGTGCCAGCAGCGTTAATACAGGGCAGGTAGGGCAGTTCTTC
TRBJ1-2 few NA TRBV30 CAWSPGASGGYTF TGTGCCTGGAGTCCCGGAGCCAGCGGGGGCTACACCTTC
TRBJ2-2 NA TRBD1 TRBV19 CASSIGQGAGELFF TGTGCCAGTAGTATAGGACAGGGGGCCGGGGAGCTGTTTTTT
TRBJ2-3 NA TRBD2 TRBV4-3 CASSQELRGADTQYF TGCGCCAGCAGCCAAGAATTACGGGGGGCAGATACGCAGTATTTT
TRBJ2-7 NA NA TRBV9 CASSVGPGQGGEQYF TGTGCCAGCAGCGTAGGTCCAGGGCAAGGGGGCGAGCAGTACTTC
TRBJ2-3 NA NA TRBV7-6 CASSPRAHTVTDTQYF TGTGCCAGCAGCCCGCGGGCTCATACCGTCACAGATACGCAGTATTTT
TRBJ2-7 NA NA TRBV7-2 CASTPGDIYEQYF TGTGCCAGCACGCCAGGGGATATCTACGAGCAGTACTTC
TRBJ1-6 few NA TRBV19 CASNVSIRNSPLHF TGTGCCAGTAACGTCTCTATTAGGAATTCACCCCTCCACTTT
TRBJ2-1 once NA TRBV11-2 CASSLSYNEQFF TGTGCCAGCAGCTTGTCCTACAATGAGCAGTTCTTC
TRBJ2-7 NA TRBD1 TRBV7-9 CASSLARDRGRVASNEQYF TGTGCCAGCAGCTTAGCGCGAGACAGGGGGCGTGTAGCATCCAACGAGCAGTACTTC
TRBJ2-3 NA NA TRBV19 CASSRTTSTDTQYF TGTGCCAGTAGTCGGACAACAAGCACAGATACGCAGTATTTT
TRBJ2-1 NA NA TRBV15 CATGRGRYNEQFF TGTGCGACGGGGCGGGGGCGATACAATGAGCAGTTCTTC
TRBJ2-7 NA NA TRBV5-1 CASSSTTMIQGHEQYF TGCGCCAGCAGCTCAACAACCATGATACAGGGACACGAGCAGTACTTC
TRBJ2-7 NA NA TRBV6-5 CASSYFRDYEQYF TGTGCCAGCAGTTACTTCAGAGACTACGAGCAGTACTTC
TRBJ2-2 NA TRBD1 TRBV28 CASGTDSNTGELFF TGTGCCAGCGGGACAGATTCGAACACCGGGGAGCTGTTTTTT
TRBJ2-2 NA NA TRBV7-9 CASTFFGELFF TGTGCCAGCACCTTCTTTGGGGAGCTGTTTTTT
TRBJ2-5 NA NA TRBV5-1 CASSTPGETQYF TGCGCCAGCTCCACACCAGGAGAGACCCAGTACTTC
TRBJ2-2 NA NA TRBV5-6 CASSLRVADTGELFF TGTGCCAGCAGCTTGAGGGTGGCGGACACCGGGGAGCTGTTTTTT
TRBJ2-7 NA NA TRBV2 CASSEWSGTSYEQYF TGTGCCAGCAGTGAATGGTCAGGAACTTCCTACGAGCAGTACTTC
TRBJ2-2 NA TRBD2 TRBV10-1 CASSGSSGENTGELFF TGCGCCAGCAGTGGGTCTAGCGGGGAGAACACCGGGGAGCTGTTTTTT
TRBJ2-1 NA NA TRBV9 CASSWDHYNEQFF TGTGCCAGCAGCTGGGACCACTACAATGAGCAGTTCTTC
TRBJ2-3 NA NA TRBV14 CASSQAPGLGTDTQYF TGTGCCAGCAGCCAAGCCCCGGGACTGGGCACAGATACGCAGTATTTT
TRBJ2-2 NA NA TRBV6-1 CASSEPRRANTGELFF TGTGCCAGCAGTGAACCCCGCAGGGCGAACACCGGGGAGCTGTTTTTT
TRBJ2-2 NA TRBD1 TRBV19 CASSGTGSGELFF TGTGCCAGTAGTGGGACAGGCAGTGGGGAGCTGTTTTTT
TRBJ1-2 NA NA TRBV29-1 CSVVSNGYTF TGCAGCGTTGTTAGTAACGGCTACACCTTC
TRBJ1-3 NA NA TRBV14 CASSPGQFFSGNTIYF TGTGCCAGCAGCCCGGGACAATTTTTCTCTGGAAACACCATATATTTT
TRBJ1-1 NA NA TRBV19 CASRDWDASGTEAFF TGTGCCAGTAGGGACTGGGACGCCTCAGGCACTGAAGCTTTCTTT
TRBJ1-2 NA NA TRBV7-2 CASSPKGPGAYGYTF TGTGCCAGCAGCCCAAAGGGTCCAGGCGCCTATGGCTACACCTTC
TRBJ1-1 NA TRBD1 TRBV7-8 CASSIQGADTEAFF TGTGCCAGCAGCATACAGGGGGCAGACACTGAAGCTTTCTTT
TRBJ2-6 NA NA TRBV29-1 CSVGRYGANVLTF TGCAGCGTTGGAAGGTACGGGGCCAACGTCCTGACTTTC
TRBJ2-7 few NA TRBV10-1 CASSEALGSEQYF TGCGCCAGCAGTGAGGCTCTTGGGTCCGAGCAGTACTTC
TRBJ2-6 NA NA TRBV11-2 CASSFVLPGAGANVLTF TGTGCCAGCAGCTTCGTCCTCCCAGGGGCTGGGGCCAACGTCCTGACTTTC
TRBJ2-1 NA NA TRBV5-1 CASSSGETVYNEQFF TGCGCCAGCAGCTCAGGGGAGACAGTCTACAATGAGCAGTTCTTC
TRBJ1-4 NA TRBD1 TRBV6-4 CASSDTGAANEKLFF TGTGCCAGCAGCGACACAGGGGCGGCTAATGAAAAACTGTTTTTT